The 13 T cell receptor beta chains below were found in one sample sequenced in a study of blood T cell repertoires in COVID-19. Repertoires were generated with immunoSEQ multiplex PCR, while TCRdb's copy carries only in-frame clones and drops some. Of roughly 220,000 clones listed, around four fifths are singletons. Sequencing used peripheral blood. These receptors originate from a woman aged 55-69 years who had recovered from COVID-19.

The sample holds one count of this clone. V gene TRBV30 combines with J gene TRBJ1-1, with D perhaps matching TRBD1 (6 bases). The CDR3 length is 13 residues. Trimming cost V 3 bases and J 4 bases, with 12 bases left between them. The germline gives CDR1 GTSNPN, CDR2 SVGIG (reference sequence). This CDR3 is CAWRVGRGTEAFF. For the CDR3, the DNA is TGTGCCTGGAGGGTGGGCAGGGGCACTGAAGCTTTCTTT.

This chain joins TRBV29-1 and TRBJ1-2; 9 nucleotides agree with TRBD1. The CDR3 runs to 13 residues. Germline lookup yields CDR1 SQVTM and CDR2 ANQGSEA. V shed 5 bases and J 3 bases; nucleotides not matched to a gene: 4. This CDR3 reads CSVTGGRDYGYTF. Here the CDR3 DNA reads TGCAGCGTTACAGGGGGCCGTGACTATGGCTACACCTTC.

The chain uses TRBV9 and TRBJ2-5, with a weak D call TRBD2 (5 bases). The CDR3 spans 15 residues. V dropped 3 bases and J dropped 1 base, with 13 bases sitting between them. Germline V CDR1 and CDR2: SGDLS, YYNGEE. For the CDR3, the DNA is TGTGCCAGCAGCGCCTCCGGACTGCCCCAAGAGACCCAGTACTTC. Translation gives CASSASGLPQETQYF.

CDR3 loop: CASLFSRGLAGGPHEQFF. In DNA, the CDR3 is TGTGCCAGCCTCTTTAGCCGGGGACTAGCGGGGGGGCCCCATGAGCAGTTCTTC. This rearrangement joins TRBV7-3 to TRBJ2-1; TRBD2 matches at 16 bases. CDR3 size: 18 residues. V lost 8 bases to trimming and J lost 8 bases; unmatched junction nucleotides: 15. Germline values: CDR1 SGHTA, CDR2 FQGTGA.

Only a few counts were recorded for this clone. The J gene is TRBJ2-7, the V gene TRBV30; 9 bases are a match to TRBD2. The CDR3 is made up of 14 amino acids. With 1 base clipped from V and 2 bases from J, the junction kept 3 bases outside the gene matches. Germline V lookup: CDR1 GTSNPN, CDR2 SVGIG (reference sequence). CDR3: CAWSAGGGAYEQYF. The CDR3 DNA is TGTGCCTGGAGTGCAGGCGGGGGGGCCTACGAGCAGTACTTC.

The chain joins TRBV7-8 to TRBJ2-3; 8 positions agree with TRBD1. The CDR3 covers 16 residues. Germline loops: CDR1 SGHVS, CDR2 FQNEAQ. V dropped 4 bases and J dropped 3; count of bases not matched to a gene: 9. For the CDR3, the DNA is TGTGCCAGCAGCTCGGTGGAGGACAGGGTAACAGATACGCAGTATTTT. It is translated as CASSSVEDRVTDTQYF.

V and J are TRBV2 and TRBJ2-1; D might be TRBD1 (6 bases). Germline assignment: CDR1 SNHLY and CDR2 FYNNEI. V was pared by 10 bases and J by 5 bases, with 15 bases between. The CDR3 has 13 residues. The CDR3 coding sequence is TGTGCCACCCACCGGGACATTGACAATGAGCAGTTCTTC. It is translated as CATHRDIDNEQFF. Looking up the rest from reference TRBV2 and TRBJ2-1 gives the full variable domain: EPEVTQTPSHQVTQMGQEVILRCVPISNHLYFYWYRQILGQKVEFLVSFYNNEISEKSEIFDDQFSVERPDGSNFTLKIRSTKLEDSAMYFCATHRDIDNEQFFGPGTRLTVL.

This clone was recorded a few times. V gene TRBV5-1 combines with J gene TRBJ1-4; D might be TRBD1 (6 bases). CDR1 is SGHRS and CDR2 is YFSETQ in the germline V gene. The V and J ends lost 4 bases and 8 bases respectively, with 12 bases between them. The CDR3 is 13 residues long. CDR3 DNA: TGCGCCAGCAGCGATGGACAGTCGGAAAAACTGTTTTTT. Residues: CASSDGQSEKLFF. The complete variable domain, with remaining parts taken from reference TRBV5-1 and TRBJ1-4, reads KAGVTQTPRYLIKTRGQQVTLSCSPISGHRSVSWYQQTPGQGLQFLFEYFSETQRNKGNFPGRFSGRQFSNSRSEMNVSTLELGDSALYLCASSDGQSEKLFFGSGTQLSVL.

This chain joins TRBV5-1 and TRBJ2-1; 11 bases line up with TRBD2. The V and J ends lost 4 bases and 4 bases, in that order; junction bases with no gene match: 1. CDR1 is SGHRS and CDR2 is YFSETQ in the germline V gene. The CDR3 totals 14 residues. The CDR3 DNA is TGCGCCAGCAGCGCTAGCGGGGGGTACAATGAGCAGTTCTTC. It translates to CASSASGGYNEQFF.

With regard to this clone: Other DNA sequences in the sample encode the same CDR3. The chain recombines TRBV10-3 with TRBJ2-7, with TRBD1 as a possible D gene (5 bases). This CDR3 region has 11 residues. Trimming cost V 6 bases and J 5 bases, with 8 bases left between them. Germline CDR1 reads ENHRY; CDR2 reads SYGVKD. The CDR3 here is CAISVRDEQYF. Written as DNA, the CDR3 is TGTGCCATCAGCGTCAGGGACGAGCAGTACTTC.

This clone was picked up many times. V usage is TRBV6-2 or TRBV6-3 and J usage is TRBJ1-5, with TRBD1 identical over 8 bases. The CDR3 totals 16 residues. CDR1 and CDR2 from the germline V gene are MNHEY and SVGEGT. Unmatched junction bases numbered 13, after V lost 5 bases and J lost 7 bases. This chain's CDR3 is CASSHLGQGGTQPQHF. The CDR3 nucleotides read TGTGCCAGCAGTCACCTCGGACAGGGAGGGACCCAGCCCCAGCATTTT.

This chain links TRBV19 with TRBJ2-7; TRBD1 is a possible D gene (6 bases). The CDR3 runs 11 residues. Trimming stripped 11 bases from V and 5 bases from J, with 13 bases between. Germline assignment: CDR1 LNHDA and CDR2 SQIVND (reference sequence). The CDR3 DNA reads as TGTGCCGTGGGGACAAGTAACGAGCAGTACTTC. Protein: CAVGTSNEQYF.

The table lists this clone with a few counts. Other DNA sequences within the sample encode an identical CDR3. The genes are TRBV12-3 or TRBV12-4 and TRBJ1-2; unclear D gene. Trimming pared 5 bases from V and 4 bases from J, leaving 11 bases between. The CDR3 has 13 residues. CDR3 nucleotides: TGTGCCAGCAGTCTCTCCGGTAGCTATGGCTACACCTTC. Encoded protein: CASSLSGSYGYTF.